These 27 T cell receptor beta chains were all obtained from the same sample, sequenced in a study of blood T cells in healthy people across ages. Through a sample-barcoded 5' primer and a J-beta primer mix, a second PCR was run for 7 to 11 cycles. TCRdb passed the 5' RACE reads through MiXCR, listing each CDR3 protein once. The sample lists approximately 1.5 million distinct CDR3 sequences, around 36% occurring once. The sample taken for sequencing was blood. The receptor source for this set is a woman aged 30 to 39 in good health.

The chain has TRBV14 and TRBJ2-1; TRBD2 agrees at 11 bases. The CDR3 sequence is 15 residues long. V shed 0 bases and J 8 bases; nucleotides not matched to a gene: 3. CDR1 and CDR2 from the germline V gene are SGHDN and FVKESK. The CDR3 sequence: CASSQEIAGGDEQFF. The CDR3 DNA follows: TGTGCCAGCAGCCAAGAGATAGCGGGAGGGGATGAGCAGTTCTTC.

The chain links TRBV5-1 to TRBJ1-5; D is unresolved. V lost 0 bases, J lost 6 bases, and 13 bases lay in between. The CDR3 sequence is 15 residues long. CDR1 SGHRS and CDR2 YFSETQ come from the germline V gene. In nucleotides, the CDR3 is TGCGCCAGCAGCTTGGCCGGAAACCCAATTCAGCCCCAGCATTTT. Its translation is CASSLAGNPIQPQHF.

V gene TRBV3-1 combines with J gene TRBJ2-3, with 11 bases identical to TRBD2. Germline CDR1 LGHDT, CDR2 YNNKEL (reference sequence). The CDR3 runs 16 residues. J was trimmed by 5 bases and V by 4 bases; bases with no gene match: 8. CDR3 sequence (DNA): TGTGCCAGCAGCCCCCTACTAGCGGGAGCAGGAGATACGCAGTATTTT. It is translated as CASSPLLAGAGDTQYF.

This chain connects TRBV10-3 to TRBJ2-7, with 8 nucleotides matching TRBD1. The CDR3 is 16 amino acids. The junction had 13 bases not matched to a gene; V was cut back by 7 bases and J by 2 bases. Germline-derived CDR1 and CDR2 are ENHRY and SYGVKD. The CDR3 sequence is CAIKGSGSTGAYEQYF. CDR3 sequence (DNA): TGTGCCATCAAGGGGTCGGGGTCGACAGGGGCCTACGAGCAGTACTTC.

This chain links TRBV21-1 with TRBJ1-2. TRBV21-1 is a pseudogene segment. This CDR3 is built from 14 residues. The CDR3 sequence is CASLQGGMDYGYTF. CDR3 DNA sequence: TGTGCCAGCCTACAAGGCGGGATGGACTATGGCTACACCTTC.

As for this clonotype: At one end the junction does not follow the germline gene, possibly because of a read error. The V and J genes are TRBV7-2 and TRBJ2-7, with D unclear. Germline V gene data show CDR1 as SGHTA and CDR2 as FQGNSA. This CDR3 has 15 amino acids. The CDR3 loop reads CANSLSNSRSYEQYF. The CDR3 region has the DNA TGTGCCAACAGCTTAAGTAACAGCCGATCCTACGAGCAGTACTTC.

This clonotype was observed at least ten times. This rearrangement joins TRBV6-1 to TRBJ2-4; D gene ambiguous. V shed 4 bases and J shed 0 bases, with 10 bases lying between them. This CDR3 comprises 15 residues. CDR1 is MNHNS and CDR2 is SASEGT in the germline V gene. The CDR3 protein is CASSGSFVAKNIQYF. In DNA, the CDR3 is TGTGCCAGCAGTGGGTCCTTCGTAGCCAAAAACATTCAGTACTTC.

This clonotype was counted a few times. This rearrangement joins TRBV7-8 to TRBJ2-7, with 9 bases aligning to TRBD1. CDR1 and CDR2 (germline): SGHVS, FQNEAQ. CDR3 size: 16 residues. Unmatched junction bases numbered 10, after V lost 3 bases and J lost 4 bases. CDR3 in DNA: TGTGCCAGCAGCTTTGCCGGGACAGGGAATATTTACGAGCAGTACTTC. This gives the protein CASSFAGTGNIYEQYF.

The CDR3: CSAIPGGEAFF. DNA of the CDR3: TGCAGTGCTATACCGGGGGGAGAAGCTTTCTTT. The chain links TRBV20-1 to TRBJ1-1, with D maybe TRBD1 (5 bases). The germline V gene encodes CDR1 DFQATT and CDR2 SNEGSKA (reference sequence). The CDR3 length is 11 residues. V was shortened by 4 bases and J by 8 bases, with 11 bases between the two germline ends.

This clonotype was observed once. The chain couples TRBV10-3 to TRBJ2-2, with D possibly TRBD1 on 6 matching bases. Trimming removed 7 bases from V and 6 bases from J, with 18 bases in between. Germline CDR1 ENHRY, CDR2 SYGVKD. The CDR3 is 15 amino acids. This chain's CDR3 is CAITRGPSESGELFF. In DNA, the CDR3 is TGTGCCATCACCAGGGGACCGAGTGAGTCCGGGGAGCTGTTTTTT.

This clonotype was detected once. This chain joins TRBV27 and TRBJ1-2, with a weak D call TRBD1 (5 bases). The CDR3 is 15 residues long. Trimming removed 2 bases from V and 4 bases from J, with 14 bases in between. Germline V gene lookup returns CDR1 MNHEY and CDR2 SMNVEV (reference sequence). The CDR3: CASSLVLGGGYGYTF. CDR3 bases: TGTGCCAGCAGTTTAGTGCTGGGGGGTGGCTATGGCTACACCTTC.

In its sample, this clonotype was seen a few times. V usage is TRBV2 and J usage is TRBJ2-5, with D possibly being TRBD1 (6 bases). The V end lost 3 bases, the J end lost 13 bases, and 18 bases lay between the germline ends. Germline V gives CDR1 SNHLY, CDR2 FYNNEI. The CDR3 runs to 13 residues. This CDR3 reads CASSEDRGAQGYF. Written as DNA, the CDR3 is TGTGCCAGCAGTGAGGACAGAGGGGCCCAAGGGTACTTC.

This clonotype was found many times. The chain links TRBV29-1 to TRBJ2-6; TRBD1 aligns across 8 bases. Germline values: CDR1 SQVTM, CDR2 ANQGSEA. V lost 4 bases and J lost 0; bases outside the gene matches: 5. This CDR3 is built from 16 residues. CDR3 loop: CSVVGQGSSGANVLTF. CDR3 bases: TGCAGCGTTGTTGGACAGGGAAGCTCTGGGGCCAACGTCCTGACTTTC.

This clonotype was recorded a few times. The V gene is TRBV20-1, the J gene TRBJ2-5, with TRBD2 identical over 8 bases. The CDR3 loop spans 17 amino acids. V was clipped by 3 bases and J by 4 bases; unmatched bases: 16. CDR1 and CDR2 from the germline V gene are DFQATT and SNEGSKA (reference sequence). The CDR3 DNA is TGCAGTGCTAGTGGTGTCTTAGGCCGGGAGGGCCGAGAGACCCAGTACTTC. This translates into CSASGVLGREGRETQYF.

This clonotype has just a few counts. This chain's CDR3 is CASSPGQKNYGYTF. CDR3 DNA sequence: TGTGCCAGCAGCCCGGGACAGAAGAACTATGGCTACACCTTC. J is TRBJ1-2 and V is TRBV3-1; 7 nucleotides agree with TRBD1. V lost 4 bases to trimming and J lost 2 bases; unmatched junction nucleotides: 4. Per the germline V gene, CDR1 is LGHDT and CDR2 is YNNKEL (reference sequence). The CDR3 extends over 14 amino acids.

With regard to this clonotype: One end of the junction fails to match germline, which may point to a read error. V usage is TRBV27 and J usage is TRBJ2-3, with 10 bases identical to TRBD2. CDR3 length: 17 residues. Germline CDR1 is MNHEY and CDR2 is SMNVEV (reference sequence). This CDR3 is CASSLVSGRGVTDAQYF. The CDR3 region has the DNA TGTGCCAGCAGTTTGGTCAGCGGGAGGGGGGTTACAGATGCGCAGTATTTT.

This clonotype was seen more than once but under ten times. This chain links TRBV20-1 with TRBJ2-2; 10 bases are shared with TRBD2. Germline CDR1 DFQATT, CDR2 SNEGSKA (reference sequence). After removal of 3 bases from V and 3 bases from J, the junction contained 7 bases not matched to a gene. The CDR3 totals 16 residues. For the CDR3, the DNA is TGCAGTGCTAGTTCCGGGACTAGCGATCACACCGGGGAGCTGTTTTTT. It codes for CSASSGTSDHTGELFF.

This clonotype has more than one count but fewer than ten. V and J are TRBV10-3 and TRBJ2-5, with D perhaps being TRBD1 or TRBD2 (5 bases each). Trimming took 3 bases from V and 1 from J, leaving 15 bases between them. CDR1 and CDR2 (germline): ENHRY, SYGVKD. The CDR3 is 16 residues long. DNA for the CDR3: TGTGCCATCAGTGAACCCCGGGGCTGGGCCCAAGAGACCCAGTACTTC. Residues: CAISEPRGWAQETQYF.

This chain links TRBV29-1 with TRBJ2-1; D gene unclear. This CDR3 has 12 amino acids. Germline CDR1 is SQVTM and CDR2 is ANQGSEA. V lost 4 bases, J lost 4 bases, and 8 bases lay in between. The CDR3 DNA reads as TGCAGCGTTGTCGCGGCGTACAATGAGCAGTTCTTC. Amino acid sequence: CSVVAAYNEQFF.

The chain is built from TRBV12-3 or TRBV12-4 and TRBJ1-4; D gene uncertain. With 7 bases removed from V and 7 bases from J, the gap between germline ends came to 16 bases. There are 14 residues in the CDR3. The CDR3 region has the DNA TGTGCCAGCACTAAGACGGGGAGTTTTGAAAAACTGTTTTTT. Its protein product is CASTKTGSFEKLFF.

The V and J genes are TRBV6-5 and TRBJ2-7, with D perhaps TRBD1 or TRBD2 (5 bases each). The V end lost 11 bases, the J end lost 4 bases, and 15 bases lay between the germline ends. This CDR3 is built from 12 residues. Germline V gives CDR1 MNHEY, CDR2 SVGAGI. The CDR3 DNA sequence: TGTGCCTCGAGGGGATTTGGTTACGAGCAGTACTTC. Translation: CASRGFGYEQYF.

CDR3 sequence: CASSLKGAGRAFYTF. CDR3 coding DNA: TGTGCCAGCAGTTTAAAAGGAGCGGGAAGGGCCTTTTACACCTTC. This sequence joins TRBV27 and TRBJ1-2, with D unclear. Germline CDR1 is MNHEY and CDR2 is SMNVEV (reference sequence). Trimming took 2 bases from V and 11 from J, leaving 21 bases between them. The CDR3 covers 15 residues.

As to this clonotype: The missing conserved phenylalanine or tryptophan at the end of this CDR3 makes a read error likely. The V gene is TRBV12-3 or TRBV12-4, the J gene TRBJ1-3; D remains ambiguous. This CDR3 spans 14 amino acids. The V end was cut by 3 bases, the J end by 1 base, with 7 bases between. This CDR3 reads CASSFRGSGNTIYL. The DNA of the CDR3 is TGTGCCAGCAGTTTTCGAGGTTCTGGAAACACCATATATTTG.

This clonotype has just one count. This sequence joins TRBV9 and TRBJ2-3; D possibly corresponds to TRBD2 (6 bases). Deletions cut 0 bases from V and 2 bases from J, with 13 bases between. In germline, CDR1 is SGDLS, CDR2 YYNGEE. The CDR3 is 16 amino acids. This CDR3 reads CASSVGKGLITDTQYF. The CDR3 nucleotides are TGTGCCAGCAGCGTAGGAAAGGGACTTATCACAGATACGCAGTATTTT.

This clonotype was seen more than once but under ten times. The CDR3 reads CASSEGLAVDNEQFF. DNA for the CDR3: TGTGCCAGCAGCGAGGGACTAGCGGTTGACAATGAGCAGTTCTTC. The rearrangement uses TRBV7-2 and TRBJ2-1; 11 nucleotides agree with TRBD2. There are 15 residues in the CDR3. J was trimmed by 5 bases and V by 5 bases; bases with no gene match: 5. Germline V gene lookup returns CDR1 SGHTA and CDR2 FQGNSA.

This clonotype came up a few times. The CDR3 sequence is CASTVGRGSYNEQFF. Here the CDR3 DNA reads TGCGCCAGCACGGTGGGGAGGGGCTCCTACAATGAGCAGTTCTTC. The chain links TRBV5-1 to TRBJ2-1, with 7 bases that match TRBD2. This CDR3 region has 15 residues. The germline V gene encodes CDR1 SGHRS and CDR2 YFSETQ. V gave up 6 bases and J gave up 0 bases; unmatched junction bases: 6.

This rearrangement joins TRBV6-6 to TRBJ1-5; 7 nucleotides agree with TRBD1. This CDR3 has 18 residues. CDR1 MNHNY and CDR2 SVGAGI come from the germline V gene (reference sequence). V shed 0 bases and J 0 bases; nucleotides not matched to a gene: 8. The CDR3 sequence: CASSYSFRGLYSNQPQHF. CDR3 sequence (DNA): TGTGCCAGCAGTTACTCGTTTAGGGGGCTCTATAGCAATCAGCCCCAGCATTTT.